These 4 T cell receptor beta chains originate from one sample sequenced in a study of blood T cell repertoires in COVID-19. Libraries were prepared by immunoSEQ multiplex PCR; TCRdb keeps only in-frame clonotypes and omits some of them. The top ten clones hold around 1.6% of a sample with a few hundred thousand clones, about 87% of them seen once. The sample comprised peripheral blood. The receptors stem from a man in his 70s with acute or convalescent COVID-19.

The J gene is TRBJ2-1, the V gene TRBV19, with TRBD2 as a possible D gene (6 bases). The CDR3 covers 15 residues. The V gene's germline CDR1 is LNHDA and CDR2 SQIVND (reference sequence). Between the trimmed V and J ends, which lost 1 base and 0 bases, there was a span of 7 bases. The CDR3 nucleotides are TGTGCCAGTAGTATAGCGGGAGACTCCTACAATGAGCAGTTCTTC. This sequence encodes CASSIAGDSYNEQFF.

The chain links TRBV2 to TRBJ2-7; TRBD1 is a possible D gene (6 bases). CDR3 length: 13 amino acids. V lost 8 bases and J lost 1, with 12 bases in between. In germline, CDR1 is SNHLY, CDR2 FYNNEI. CDR3 sequence reads: CASVRTESYEQYF. The CDR3, as DNA: TGTGCCAGCGTAAGGACAGAATCCTACGAGCAGTACTTC.

This chain uses TRBV5-4 with TRBJ2-4, with 12 bases lining up with TRBD2. Germline CDR1 reads SGHNT; CDR2 reads YYREEE (reference sequence). With 0 bases clipped from V and 0 bases from J, the junction kept 1 base outside the gene matches. CDR3 length: 17 residues. The CDR3 DNA reads as TGTGCCAGCAGCTTGGGGACTAGCGGGGTAGCCAAAAACATTCAGTACTTC. It specifies CASSLGTSGVAKNIQYF.

This clone showed up just a few times. The chain employs TRBV3-1 (or the pseudogene TRBV3-2) and TRBJ2-3; D possibly corresponds to TRBD2 (7 bases). V lost 0 bases, J lost 7 bases, and 11 bases lay in between. The CDR3 has 14 residues. Germline CDR1 reads LGHDT; CDR2 reads YNNKEL (reference sequence). CDR3 coding DNA: TGTGCCAGCAGCCAAGATCGGGGGGCGCATACGCAGTATTTT. Its translation is CASSQDRGAHTQYF.